This T cell receptor (beta chain) comes out of a study of cytomegalovirus exposure and HLA in healthy donors. The CDR3 covers 15 residues. The trim removed 2 bases at V and 3 bases at J, leaving 6 bases unmatched. The germline V gene encodes CDR1 SEHNR and CDR2 FQNEAQ (reference sequence). The primer mix had 60 Vbeta and 13 Jbeta primers. TCRdb's table, derived via immunoSEQ multiplex PCR, lists solely in-frame clones and lacks some. Of hundreds of thousands of clones in the sample, about 75% are singletons; the top ten hold 1.5% to 2%. The sample holds a few counts of this clone. What was sequenced was PBMCs. This chain uses TRBV7-9 with TRBJ1-1, with TRBD1 identical over 7 bases. The receptor's source is a man aged 18 to 29 in good health and CMV-seronegative. The CDR3 region is CASSLRQGVDTEAFF. In DNA form, the CDR3 reads TGTGCCAGCAGCTTAAGACAGGGAGTAGACACTGAAGCTTTCTTT.